Below, one T cell receptor (beta chain) is given with its context. What it binds is unknown. The data were taken from a study of vaccination effects on CD4 cells after COVID-19. In the study overall: Convalescent patients (three in total) were sampled early and late after vaccination. With roughly 10 ug/ml peptides and 10 IU/ml IL-2, fewer than 2.5 million PBMC per well were cultured.

V was clipped by 6 bases and J by 2 bases, with 9 bases between them. This CDR3 comprises 13 residues. Sequencing was performed with immunoSEQ multiplex PCR; in TCRdb, only in-frame clones are kept and a portion is missing. This table has about 50,000 clones, about 76% appearing once. Subsequent to roughly 9 days of culture, CD4+ T cells were isolated. Between March and December 2020, the person had a SARS-CoV-2 infection that PCR confirmed. As their vaccination, participants received two doses of either BNT162b2 or mRNA-1273. Each culture had half its medium swapped for IL-2 medium on days 3 and 7. This rearrangement joins TRBV12-3 or TRBV12-4 to TRBJ2-3; D is undetermined. This specimen consisted of CD4+ T cells from PBMCs cultured without peptide, obtained after COVID-19 vaccination. This clonotype was obtained from a human donor who had a prior SARS-CoV-2 infection. Written as DNA, the CDR3 is TGTGCCAGCAGATCACGTTACACAGATACGCAGTATTTT. This translates into CASRSRYTDTQYF.